This T cell receptor beta chain was recovered during a study of response to subunit inactivated influenza vaccine. Findings and caveats of the study: The authors offered the suggestion that each seasonal influenza vaccination recruits few new T cells.

This clonotype was picked up a small number of times. Its target is unknown. The V gene end was trimmed by 2 bases and the J gene end by 9 bases; junction bases not matched to a gene: 7. The CDR3 runs to 14 residues. Germline-derived CDR1 and CDR2 are SEHNR and FQNEAQ (reference sequence). TCRdb called the RT-PCR reads again in MiXCR, with one record for every CDR3 protein. The sample has over 750,000 distinct CDR3 sequences; approximately 22% are singletons. The chain uses TRBV7-9 and TRBJ2-1; 7 nucleotides align to TRBD2. This receptor was obtained from a man aged 50-60 years who received an inactivated influenza vaccine. The sequencing here drew on PBMCs from blood, taken roughly 5 days after vaccination. The CDR3 region has the DNA TGTGCCAGCAGCTTATCCAGGACTAGACCTGAGCAGTTCTTC. Translated: CASSLSRTRPEQFF. Full variable domain (missing parts from reference TRBV7-9 and TRBJ2-1): DTGVSQNPRHKITKRGQNVTFRCDPISEHNRLYWYRQTLGQGPEFLTYFQNEAQLEKSRLLSDRFSAERPKGSFSTLEIQRTEQGDSAMYLCASSLSRTRPEQFFGPGTRLTVL.